This T cell receptor beta chain was profiled in a study of cytomegalovirus exposure and HLA in healthy donors. Study-wide findings and caveats: There were reportedly fewer N-insertions in an Asian-associated ancestry cluster than the roughly 670-donor mean, in a later analysis. By HLA locus, TCR association rates varied in a later analysis, with DRB1 showing the most and HLA-C the fewest.

In the case of this clone: The target antigen is unknown.

The CDR3 runs 16 residues. Trimming took off 6 bases at V and 9 bases at J, with 27 bases between the two ends. The germline V gene encodes CDR1 MDHEN and CDR2 SYDVKM. Researchers ran the PCR with 60 Vbeta and 13 Jbeta primers. Sequenced by immunoSEQ multiplex PCR; TCRdb stores in-frame clones only, minus some. The sample consists of around 170,000 clones, 82% of them appearing once. Sequenced material: PBMCs. The chain carries TRBV28 and TRBJ2-7, with D perhaps matching TRBD2 (5 bases). This TCR was recovered from a man aged 40-49 years in good health and CMV-seronegative. In nucleotides, the CDR3 is TGTGCCAGCAGCCCCTTTGGGAGCGGAACGGTATTTGGGCAGTACTTC. It specifies CASSPFGSGTVFGQYF.